The 15 T cell receptor beta chains below come from one sample, sequenced in a study of blood T cell repertoires in COVID-19. The table came from immunoSEQ multiplex PCR; TCRdb's copy has only in-frame clones and leaves some out. Counted here are roughly 460,000 clones, about 90% occurring once; the ten biggest clones make up 0.8% to 1%. The sequencing sample was made of peripheral blood. The source is a man between 18 and 29 years old with COVID-19, enrolled during active disease.

Remarks on this clone: Additional DNA sequences in this sample encode the identical CDR3. V usage is TRBV18 and J usage is TRBJ1-5; TRBD1 agrees at 7 bases. After removal of 3 bases from V and 2 bases from J, the junction contained 1 base not matched to a gene. CDR1 is KGHSH and CDR2 is LQKENI in the germline V gene. The CDR3 sequence is 14 residues long. The DNA of the CDR3 is TGTGCCAGCTCACCTGGACAGGGCAATCAGCCCCAGCATTTT. Its translation is CASSPGQGNQPQHF. Full variable domain (missing parts from reference TRBV18 and TRBJ1-5): NAGVMQNPRHLVRRRGQEARLRCSPMKGHSHVYWYRQLPEEGLKFMVYLQKENIIDESGMPKERFSAEFPKEGPSILRIQQVVRGDSAAYFCASSPGQGNQPQHFGDGTRLSIL.

This chain links TRBV25-1 with TRBJ2-2, with D unresolved. The CDR3 has 15 amino acids. Trimming removed 3 bases from V and 6 bases from J, with 14 bases in between. Germline values: CDR1 MGHDK, CDR2 SYGVNS. The CDR3 loop is CASSESGRGAGELFF. The CDR3 nucleotides read TGTGCCAGCAGTGAGAGTGGTCGCGGAGCCGGGGAGCTGTTTTTT.

The V gene is TRBV4-2, the J gene TRBJ2-1; tentative D call: TRBD2 (5 bases). The CDR3 totals 18 residues. V was pared by 0 bases and J by 0 bases, with 15 bases between. In germline, CDR1 is LGHNA, CDR2 YNFKEQ. For the CDR3, the DNA is TGTGCCAGCAGCCAAGATGGCGGGTTTCCCCGCTCCTACAATGAGCAGTTCTTC. Translating gives CASSQDGGFPRSYNEQFF.

The chain has TRBV10-1 and TRBJ2-3; 7 bases are a match to TRBD2. From germline, CDR1 is WNHNN and CDR2 SYGVQD (reference sequence). The CDR3 covers 11 residues. V shed 4 bases and J 14 bases; nucleotides not matched to a gene: 6. CDR3 sequence (DNA): TGCGCCAGCAGTGCTAGCGGTCTTTGGTATTTT. The encoded protein is CASSASGLWYF.

The chain carries TRBV12-3 or TRBV12-4 and TRBJ2-7; a weak D match, TRBD2 (6 bases). The CDR3 covers 13 residues. V was shortened by 10 bases and J by 4 bases, with 17 bases between the two germline ends. Here the CDR3 reads CATASGSLYEQYF. In DNA, the CDR3 is TGTGCCACCGCCTCCGGGAGTTTGTACGAGCAGTACTTC.

V is TRBV18 and J is TRBJ2-5; 7 nucleotides line up with TRBD2. The CDR3 totals 16 residues. The germline gives CDR1 KGHSH, CDR2 LQKENI. Trimming at V came to 5 bases and at J to 5 bases, leaving 14 bases not matched to a gene. The CDR3 region is CASSTFQPNGGETQYF. The CDR3 region has the DNA TGTGCCAGCTCAACATTTCAGCCTAACGGGGGGGAGACCCAGTACTTC. The entire variable domain, with the rest obtained from reference TRBV18 and TRBJ2-5, is as follows: NAGVMQNPRHLVRRRGQEARLRCSPMKGHSHVYWYRQLPEEGLKFMVYLQKENIIDESGMPKERFSAEFPKEGPSILRIQQVVRGDSAAYFCASSTFQPNGGETQYFGPGTRLLVL.

V and J are TRBV7-3 and TRBJ2-1; maybe TRBD1 (7 bases). V was trimmed by 5 bases and J by 3 bases, leaving 17 bases between them. Germline CDR1 and CDR2: SGHTA and FQGTGA. CDR3 length equals 16 residues. The CDR3 sequence: CASSPQGGLYYNEQFF. The CDR3 DNA follows: TGTGCCAGCAGCCCCCAGGGGGGACTCTACTACAATGAGCAGTTCTTC.

The genes are TRBV29-1 and TRBJ2-4; possible D gene TRBD2, 5 bases. The length of the CDR3 is 13 residues. CDR1 SQVTM and CDR2 ANQGSEA come from the germline V gene. Trimming shortened V by 7 bases and J by 6 bases, and 16 bases separated the two germline ends. The CDR3 bases are TGCAGCGCTGCGGTCGGGGTAGGAAACATTCAGTACTTC. Protein sequence: CSAAVGVGNIQYF.

This clone has only a few counts. This specimen includes other DNA sequences encoding the same CDR3. The chain joins TRBV2 to TRBJ1-5; weak D call: TRBD1 (5 bases). This CDR3 is 14 amino acids long. V was cut by 2 bases and J by 0 bases, with 5 bases left in between. CDR1 is SNHLY and CDR2 is FYNNEI in the germline V gene. Written as DNA, the CDR3 is TGTGCCAGCAGTGAACAGGGTAGCAATCAGCCCCAGCATTTT. As protein: CASSEQGSNQPQHF. Variable domain in full (rest from reference TRBV2 and TRBJ1-5): EPEVTQTPSHQVTQMGQEVILRCVPISNHLYFYWYRQILGQKVEFLVSFYNNEISEKSEIFDDQFSVERPDGSNFTLKIRSTKLEDSAMYFCASSEQGSNQPQHFGDGTRLSIL.

This rearrangement joins TRBV5-5 to TRBJ1-6; the D is unclear. Trimming left V 0 bases short and J 8 bases short, with 15 bases between. The CDR3 spans 16 residues. Germline CDR1 SGHKS, CDR2 YYEKEE (reference sequence). The CDR3 protein is CASSLAPQGRDSPLHF. The CDR3 nucleotides are TGTGCCAGCAGCTTGGCCCCCCAAGGGAGGGATTCACCCCTCCACTTT.

Here the CDR3 reads CASSFSGGQQETQYF. The CDR3 DNA is TGTGCCAGCAGCTTTAGCGGGGGCCAGCAAGAGACCCAGTACTTC. The V gene is TRBV5-4, the J gene TRBJ2-5; 9 nucleotides match TRBD2. This CDR3 is 15 amino acids long. Trimming took 2 bases from V and 2 from J; bases not matched to a gene: 4. Germline V CDR1 and CDR2: SGHNT, YYREEE (reference sequence).

This rearrangement joins TRBV27 to TRBJ2-3; D might be TRBD2 (6 bases). V gave up 6 bases and J gave up 5 bases, with 15 bases separating them. Germline V lookup: CDR1 MNHEY, CDR2 SMNVEV (reference sequence). This CDR3 comprises 14 residues. CDR3: CASSTARELDTQYF. The CDR3 nucleotides read TGTGCCAGCAGCACCGCACGGGAGTTAGATACGCAGTATTTT.

The rearrangement uses TRBV5-4 and TRBJ2-6; D ambiguous. CDR3 length: 13 amino acids. V dropped 5 bases and J dropped 0 bases, with 3 bases sitting between them. The V gene's germline CDR1 is SGHNT and CDR2 YYREEE (reference sequence). The CDR3 loop is CASSLSGANVLTF. CDR3 in DNA: TGTGCCAGCAGTCTCTCTGGGGCCAACGTCCTGACTTTC.

This clone was seen just once. This rearrangement joins TRBV9 to TRBJ2-1, with D possibly matching TRBD2 (5 bases). Germline CDR1 SGDLS, CDR2 YYNGEE. V lost 3 bases to trimming and J lost 2 bases, with 15 bases between them. The CDR3 length is 16 residues. This CDR3 reads CASSAPVLATYNEQFF. The CDR3 DNA is TGTGCCAGCAGCGCCCCGGTTCTAGCTACCTACAATGAGCAGTTCTTC.

The CDR3 nucleotides read TGTGCCAGCAGCTTAGTGCTAGCGGGGGGGAATGAGCAGTTCTTC. Its translation is CASSLVLAGGNEQFF. The chain uses TRBV11-1 and TRBJ2-1; 12 bases are a match to TRBD2. Germline CDR1 SGHAT, CDR2 FQDESV (reference sequence). The V gene end was trimmed by 1 base and the J gene end by 7 bases; junction bases not matched to a gene: 2. There are 15 residues in the CDR3.